This TCR beta chain was profiled in a study of cytomegalovirus exposure and HLA in healthy donors. Donors likely had unrecorded immune exposures despite being nominally healthy when sampled. Germline CDR1 is LNHNV and CDR2 is YYDKDF (reference sequence). CDR3 length: 15 residues. V was clipped by 0 bases and J by 13 bases; unmatched bases: 13. As regards this clone: Its antigen is still unknown.

The PCR made use of 60 Vbeta and 13 Jbeta primers. Only in-frame clones appear in the TCRdb table, and some are missing; sequencing was by immunoSEQ multiplex PCR. The sample contains around 120,000 clones, 82% of which appear only once. Study conclusions and caveats: Later analysis found that TCR beta chains associated with HLA were more clonally expanded than other, equally common chains. In an earlier analysis, about 90% or about 30%: the productive usage of most TCR beta V segments.

This sequence was found in a male donor in good health and CMV-seropositive. Sequenced material: PBMCs. The chain uses TRBV15 and TRBJ2-3; 7 bases map to TRBD1. The CDR3 nucleotides read TGTGCCACCAGCAGAGATCAGGGACCCGGGACAGTAGAGTATTTT. Its translation is CATSRDQGPGTVEYF.